This section outlines one TCR beta chain sequence together with its context. The data belong to a study of T cells in Graves' hyperthyroidism and ophthalmopathy. When ophthalmopathy did not progress within 18 months, Graves' hyperthyroidism was considered stable. Hyperthyroidism had been newly diagnosed in patients aged 18 to 65, and its duration was under 2 months. Diagnoses rested on clinical symptoms, serum thyroxine and TRAb, thyroid ultrasound and orbital computed tomography. The PBMCs studied were ones that came from 8 to 10 ml fresh peripheral blood. The TCR beta CDR3 regions underwent amplification using RNA transcripts as the source. First-round RT-PCR with HTBI primers amplified the TCR CDR3 region. TCRdb recomputed calls from the multiplex PCR reads with MiXCR, one row per CDR3 protein. The sample records hundreds of thousands of distinct CDR3 sequences, around 38% being singletons. Looked up from germline, CDR1 is ENHRY and CDR2 is SYGVKD. Deletions cut 3 bases from V and 4 bases from J, with 16 bases between. The CDR3 covers 16 residues.

The chain joins TRBV10-3 to TRBJ1-5, with a tentative D call TRBD1 (6 bases). This receptor was identified in a man aged 18-30 years with Graves' hyperthyroidism. Sequencing input: blood. Here the CDR3 DNA reads TGTGCCATCAGTGACCCGGACAGAGGTCTTAATCAGCCCCAGCATTTT. It is translated as CAISDPDRGLNQPQHF.